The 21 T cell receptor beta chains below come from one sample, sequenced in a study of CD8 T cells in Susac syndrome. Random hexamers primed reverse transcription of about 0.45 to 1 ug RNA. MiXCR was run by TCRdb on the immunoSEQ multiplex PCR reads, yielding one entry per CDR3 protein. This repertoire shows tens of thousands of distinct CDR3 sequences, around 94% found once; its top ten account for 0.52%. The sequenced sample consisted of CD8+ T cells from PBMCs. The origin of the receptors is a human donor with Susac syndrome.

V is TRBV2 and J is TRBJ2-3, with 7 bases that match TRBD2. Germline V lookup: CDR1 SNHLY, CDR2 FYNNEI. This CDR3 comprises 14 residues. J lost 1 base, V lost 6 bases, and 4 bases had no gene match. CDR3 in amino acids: CASRDTSGTDTQYF. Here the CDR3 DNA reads TGTGCCAGCAGAGATACTAGCGGCACAGATACGCAGTATTTT.

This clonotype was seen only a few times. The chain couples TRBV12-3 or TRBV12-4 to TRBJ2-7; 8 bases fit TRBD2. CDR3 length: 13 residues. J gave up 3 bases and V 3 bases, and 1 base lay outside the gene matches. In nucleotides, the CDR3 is TGTGCCAGCAGTTTCGGGAGGGTCTACGAGCAGTACTTC. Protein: CASSFGRVYEQYF.

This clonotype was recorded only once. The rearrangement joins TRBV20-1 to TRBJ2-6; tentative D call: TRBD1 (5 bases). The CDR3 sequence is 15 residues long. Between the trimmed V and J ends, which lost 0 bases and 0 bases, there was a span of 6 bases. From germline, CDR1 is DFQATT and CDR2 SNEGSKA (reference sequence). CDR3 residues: CSARDGASGANVLTF. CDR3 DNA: TGCAGTGCTAGAGATGGGGCCTCTGGGGCCAACGTCCTGACTTTC.

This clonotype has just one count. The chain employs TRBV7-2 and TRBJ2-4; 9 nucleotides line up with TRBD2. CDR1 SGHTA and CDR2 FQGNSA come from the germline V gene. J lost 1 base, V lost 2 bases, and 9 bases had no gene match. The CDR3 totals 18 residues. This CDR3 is CASSLTNRAGGAKNIQYF. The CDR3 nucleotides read TGTGCCAGCAGCTTAACGAACAGGGCGGGGGGGGCCAAAAACATTCAGTACTTC. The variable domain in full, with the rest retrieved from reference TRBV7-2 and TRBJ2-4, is GAGVSQSPSNKVTEKGKDVELRCDPISGHTALYWYRQSLGQGLEFLIYFQGNSAPDKSGLPSDRFSAERTGGSVSTLTIQRTQQEDSAVYLCASSLTNRAGGAKNIQYFGAGTRLSVL.

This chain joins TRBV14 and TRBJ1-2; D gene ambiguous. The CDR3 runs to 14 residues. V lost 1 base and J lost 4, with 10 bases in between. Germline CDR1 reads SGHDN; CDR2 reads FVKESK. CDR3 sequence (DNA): TGTGCCAGCAGCCAAGCACCGGGGTTCTATGGCTACACCTTC. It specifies CASSQAPGFYGYTF.

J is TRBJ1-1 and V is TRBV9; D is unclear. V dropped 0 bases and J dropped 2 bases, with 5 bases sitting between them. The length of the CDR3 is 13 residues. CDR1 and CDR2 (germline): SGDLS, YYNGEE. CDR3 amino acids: CASSVAINTEAFF. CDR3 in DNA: TGTGCCAGCAGCGTAGCAATAAACACTGAAGCTTTCTTT. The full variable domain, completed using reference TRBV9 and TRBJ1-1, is DSGVTQTPKHLITATGQRVTLRCSPRSGDLSVYWYQQSLDQGLQFLIQYYNGEERAKGNILERFSAQQFPDLHSELNLSSLELGDSALYFCASSVAINTEAFFGQGTRLTVV.

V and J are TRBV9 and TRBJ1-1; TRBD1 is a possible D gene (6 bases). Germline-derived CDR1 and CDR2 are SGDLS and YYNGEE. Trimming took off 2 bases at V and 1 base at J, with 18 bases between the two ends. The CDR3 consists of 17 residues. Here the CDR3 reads CASSVQLEGGKNTEAFF. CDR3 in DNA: TGTGCCAGCAGCGTGCAGCTGGAGGGGGGTAAGAACACTGAAGCTTTCTTT.

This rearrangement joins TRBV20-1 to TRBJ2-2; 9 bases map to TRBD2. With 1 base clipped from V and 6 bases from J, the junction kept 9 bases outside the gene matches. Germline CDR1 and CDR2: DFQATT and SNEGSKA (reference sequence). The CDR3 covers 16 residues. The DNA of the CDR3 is TGCAGTGCTAGAGGTCACGGCGGGGGGGCGGCCGGGGAGCTGTTTTTT. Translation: CSARGHGGGAAGELFF.

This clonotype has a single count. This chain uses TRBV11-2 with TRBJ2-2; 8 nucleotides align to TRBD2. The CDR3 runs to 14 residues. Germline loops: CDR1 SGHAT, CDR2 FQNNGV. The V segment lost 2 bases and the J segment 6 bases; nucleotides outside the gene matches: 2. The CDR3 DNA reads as TGTGCCAGCAGCTTAACCGGGGGGGCCGGGGAGCTGTTTTTT. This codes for CASSLTGGAGELFF.

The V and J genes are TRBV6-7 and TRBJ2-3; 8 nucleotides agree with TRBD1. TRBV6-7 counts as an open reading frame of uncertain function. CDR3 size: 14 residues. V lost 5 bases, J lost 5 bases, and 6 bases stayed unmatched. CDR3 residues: CASSGQGILDTQYF. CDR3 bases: TGTGCCAGCAGTGGACAGGGAATTTTAGATACGCAGTATTTT.

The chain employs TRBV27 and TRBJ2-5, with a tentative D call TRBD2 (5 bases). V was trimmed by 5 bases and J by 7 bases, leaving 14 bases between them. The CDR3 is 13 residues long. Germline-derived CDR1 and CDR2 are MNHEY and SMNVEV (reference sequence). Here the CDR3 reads CASSVYGGVTQYF. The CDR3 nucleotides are TGTGCCAGCAGTGTCTATGGAGGAGTGACCCAGTACTTC.

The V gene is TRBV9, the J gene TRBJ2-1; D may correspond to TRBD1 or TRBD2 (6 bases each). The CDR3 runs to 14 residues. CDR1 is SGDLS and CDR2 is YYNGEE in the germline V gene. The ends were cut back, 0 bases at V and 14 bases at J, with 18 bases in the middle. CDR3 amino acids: CASSVDDGGEGEFF. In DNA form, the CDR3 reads TGTGCCAGCAGCGTAGACGACGGGGGCGAGGGTGAGTTCTTC. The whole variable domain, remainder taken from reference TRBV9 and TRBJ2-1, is DSGVTQTPKHLITATGQRVTLRCSPRSGDLSVYWYQQSLDQGLQFLIQYYNGEERAKGNILERFSAQQFPDLHSELNLSSLELGDSALYFCASSVDDGGEGEFFGPGTRLTVL.

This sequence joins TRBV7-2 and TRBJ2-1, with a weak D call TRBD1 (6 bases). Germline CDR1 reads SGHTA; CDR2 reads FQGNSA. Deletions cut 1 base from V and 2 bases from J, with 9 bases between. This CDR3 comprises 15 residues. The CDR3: CASSLEAGAYNEQFF. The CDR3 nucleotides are TGTGCCAGCAGCTTAGAGGCAGGGGCCTACAATGAGCAGTTCTTC.

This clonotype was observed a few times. The CDR3 DNA reads TGTGCCAGCAGCCCGACAGGGATTTCCTATGGGCAGTACTTC. Translating gives CASSPTGISYGQYF. The chain carries TRBV7-9 and TRBJ2-7; 7 bases map to TRBD1. This CDR3 region has 14 residues. The V gene's germline CDR1 is SEHNR and CDR2 FQNEAQ (reference sequence). V gave up 5 bases and J gave up 9 bases; unmatched junction bases: 13.

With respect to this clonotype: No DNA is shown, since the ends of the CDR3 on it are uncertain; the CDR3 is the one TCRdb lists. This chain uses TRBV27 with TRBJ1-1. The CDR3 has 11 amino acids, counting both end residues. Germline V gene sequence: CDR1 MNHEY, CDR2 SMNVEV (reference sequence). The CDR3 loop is CASTWAGGILF.

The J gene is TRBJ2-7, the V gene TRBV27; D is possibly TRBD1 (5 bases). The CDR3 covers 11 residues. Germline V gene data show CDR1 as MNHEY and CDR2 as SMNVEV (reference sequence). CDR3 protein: CVSGAGYEQYF. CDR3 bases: TGTGTAAGTGGGGCAGGGTACGAGCAGTACTTC.

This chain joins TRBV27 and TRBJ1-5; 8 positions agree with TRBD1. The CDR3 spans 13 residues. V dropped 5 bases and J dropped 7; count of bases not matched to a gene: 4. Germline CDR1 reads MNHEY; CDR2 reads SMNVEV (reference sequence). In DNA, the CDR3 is TGTGCCAGCAGTGTAGACAGGGGCCAGCCCCAGCATTTT. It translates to CASSVDRGQPQHF.

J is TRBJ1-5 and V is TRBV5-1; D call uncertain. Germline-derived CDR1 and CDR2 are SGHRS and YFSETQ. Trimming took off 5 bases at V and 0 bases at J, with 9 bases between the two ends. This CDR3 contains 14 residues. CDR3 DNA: TGCGCCAGCAGAGACCCTTATAGCAATCAGCCCCAGCATTTT. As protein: CASRDPYSNQPQHF.

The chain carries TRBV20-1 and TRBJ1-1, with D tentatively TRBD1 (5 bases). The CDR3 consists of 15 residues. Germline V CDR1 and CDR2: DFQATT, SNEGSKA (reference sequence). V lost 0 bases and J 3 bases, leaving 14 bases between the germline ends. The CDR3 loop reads CSARDGGGRDTEAFF. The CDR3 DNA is TGCAGTGCTAGAGACGGCGGGGGAAGGGACACTGAAGCTTTCTTT.

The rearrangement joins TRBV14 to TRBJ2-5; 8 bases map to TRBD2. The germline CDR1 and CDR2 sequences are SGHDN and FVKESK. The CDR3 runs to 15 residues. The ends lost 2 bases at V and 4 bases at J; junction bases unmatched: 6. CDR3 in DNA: TGTGCCAGCAGCCAAAGATTAGCGGGGTTAGAGACCCAGTACTTC. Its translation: CASSQRLAGLETQYF.

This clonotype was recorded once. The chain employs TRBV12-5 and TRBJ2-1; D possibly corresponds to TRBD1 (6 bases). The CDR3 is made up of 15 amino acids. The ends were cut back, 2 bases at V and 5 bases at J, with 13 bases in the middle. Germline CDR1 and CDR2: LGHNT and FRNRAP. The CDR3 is CASGLPPGGNNEQFF. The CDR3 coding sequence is TGTGCTAGTGGTTTGCCACCTGGGGGCAACAATGAGCAGTTCTTC.